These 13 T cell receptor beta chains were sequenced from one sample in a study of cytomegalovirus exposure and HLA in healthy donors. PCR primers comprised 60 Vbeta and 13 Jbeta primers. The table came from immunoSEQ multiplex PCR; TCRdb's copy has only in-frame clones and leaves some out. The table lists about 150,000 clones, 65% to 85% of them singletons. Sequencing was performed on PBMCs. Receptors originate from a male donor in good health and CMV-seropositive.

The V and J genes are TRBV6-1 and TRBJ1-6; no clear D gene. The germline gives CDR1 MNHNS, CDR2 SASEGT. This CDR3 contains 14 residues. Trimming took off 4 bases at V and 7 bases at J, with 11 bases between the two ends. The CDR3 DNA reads TGTGCCAGCAGTGGGGCCCCTGGGAATTCACCCCTCCACTTT. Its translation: CASSGAPGNSPLHF.

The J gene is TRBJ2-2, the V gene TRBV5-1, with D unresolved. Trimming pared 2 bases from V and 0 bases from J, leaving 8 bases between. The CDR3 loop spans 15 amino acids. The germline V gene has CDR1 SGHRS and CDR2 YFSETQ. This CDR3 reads CASSLGSANTGELFF. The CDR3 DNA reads TGCGCCAGCAGCTTAGGCAGCGCGAACACCGGGGAGCTGTTTTTT. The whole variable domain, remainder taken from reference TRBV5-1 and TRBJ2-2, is KAGVTQTPRYLIKTRGQQVTLSCSPISGHRSVSWYQQTPGQGLQFLFEYFSETQRNKGNFPGRFSGRQFSNSRSEMNVSTLELGDSALYLCASSLGSANTGELFFGEGSRLTVL.

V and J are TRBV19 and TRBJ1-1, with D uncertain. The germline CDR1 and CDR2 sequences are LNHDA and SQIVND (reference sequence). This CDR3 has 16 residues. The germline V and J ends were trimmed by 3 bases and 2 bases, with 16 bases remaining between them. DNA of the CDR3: TGTGCCAGTAGTATGAGGTGGAGACCGGATAACACTGAAGCTTTCTTT. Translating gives CASSMRWRPDNTEAFF.

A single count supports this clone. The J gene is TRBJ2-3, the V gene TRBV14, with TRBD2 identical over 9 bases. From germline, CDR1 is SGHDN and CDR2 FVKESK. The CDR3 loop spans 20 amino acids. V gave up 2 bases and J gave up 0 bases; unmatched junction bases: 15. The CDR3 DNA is TGTGCCAGCAGCCAACCCTACTCTAGCGGGATTATCTCTAGCACAGATACGCAGTATTTT. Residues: CASSQPYSSGIISSTDTQYF.

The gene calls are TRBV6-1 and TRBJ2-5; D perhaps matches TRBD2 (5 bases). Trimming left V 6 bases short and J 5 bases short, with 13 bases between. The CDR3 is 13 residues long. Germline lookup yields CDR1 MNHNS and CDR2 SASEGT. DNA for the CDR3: TGTGCCAGCAGCCGGGGTCGCGGGGAGACCCAGTACTTC. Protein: CASSRGRGETQYF.

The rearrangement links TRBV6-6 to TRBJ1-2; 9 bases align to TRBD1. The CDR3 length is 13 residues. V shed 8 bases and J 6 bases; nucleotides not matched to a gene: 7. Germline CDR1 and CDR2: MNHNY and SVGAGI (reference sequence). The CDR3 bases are TGTGCCAGCGCGTCTACAGGGGGCAATGGCTACACCTTC. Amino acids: CASASTGGNGYTF.

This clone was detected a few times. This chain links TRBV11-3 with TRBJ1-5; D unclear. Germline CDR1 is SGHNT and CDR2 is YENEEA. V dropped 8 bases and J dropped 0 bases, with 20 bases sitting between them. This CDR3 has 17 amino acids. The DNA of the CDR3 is TGTGCCAGCCGATCCCCTGGGCCCCGATATAGCAATCAGCCCCAGCATTTT. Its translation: CASRSPGPRYSNQPQHF. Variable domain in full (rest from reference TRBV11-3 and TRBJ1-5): EAGVVQSPRYKIIEKKQPVAFWCNPISGHNTLYWYLQNLGQGPELLIRYENEEAVDDSQLPKDRFSAERLKGVDSTLKIQPAELGDSAVYLCASRSPGPRYSNQPQHFGDGTRLSIL.

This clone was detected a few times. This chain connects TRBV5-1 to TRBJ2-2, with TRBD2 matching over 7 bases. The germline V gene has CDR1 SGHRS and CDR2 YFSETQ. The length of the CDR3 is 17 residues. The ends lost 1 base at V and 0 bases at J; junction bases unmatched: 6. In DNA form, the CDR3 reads TGCGCCAGCAGCTTGCGCGCTAGCGGACCGAACACCGGGGAGCTGTTTTTT. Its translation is CASSLRASGPNTGELFF.

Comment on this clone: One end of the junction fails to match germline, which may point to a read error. The CDR3 coding sequence is TGTTCCAGCAGCTCACTAGCGAGCTCCTACGAGCAGTACTTC. It translates to CSSSSLASSYEQYF. The rearrangement joins TRBV7-9 to TRBJ2-7; TRBD2 matches 7 bases. Germline CDR1 reads SEHNR; CDR2 reads FQNEAQ (reference sequence). CDR3 length: 14 amino acids.

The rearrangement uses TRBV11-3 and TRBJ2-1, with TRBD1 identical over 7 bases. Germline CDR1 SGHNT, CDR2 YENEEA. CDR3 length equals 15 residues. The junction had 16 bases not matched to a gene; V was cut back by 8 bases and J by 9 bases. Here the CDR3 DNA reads TGTGCCAGCCTGGGGTGGGACAGTGGATTCGGTGAGCAGTTCTTC. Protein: CASLGWDSGFGEQFF.

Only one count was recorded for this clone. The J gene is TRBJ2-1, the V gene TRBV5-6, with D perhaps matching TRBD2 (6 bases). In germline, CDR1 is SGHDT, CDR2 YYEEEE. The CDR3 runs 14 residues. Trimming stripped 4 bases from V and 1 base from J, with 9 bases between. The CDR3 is CASSAGLSYNEQFF. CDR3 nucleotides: TGTGCCAGCAGCGCGGGACTTTCCTACAATGAGCAGTTCTTC.

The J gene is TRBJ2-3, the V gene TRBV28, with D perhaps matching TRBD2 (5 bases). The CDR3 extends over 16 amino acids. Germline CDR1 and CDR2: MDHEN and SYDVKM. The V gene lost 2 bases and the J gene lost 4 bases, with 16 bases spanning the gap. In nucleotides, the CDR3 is TGTGCCAGCAGTTTAAATCCCCTAGCTAGCCCAGATACGCAGTATTTT. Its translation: CASSLNPLASPDTQYF.

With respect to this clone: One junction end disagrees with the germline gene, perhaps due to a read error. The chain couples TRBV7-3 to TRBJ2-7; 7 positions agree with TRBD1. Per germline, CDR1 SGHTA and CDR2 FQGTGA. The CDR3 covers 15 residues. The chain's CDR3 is CAGSSTGTFSYEQYF. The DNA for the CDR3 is TGTGCCGGCAGCTCGACAGGGACGTTCTCCTACGAGCAGTACTTC.